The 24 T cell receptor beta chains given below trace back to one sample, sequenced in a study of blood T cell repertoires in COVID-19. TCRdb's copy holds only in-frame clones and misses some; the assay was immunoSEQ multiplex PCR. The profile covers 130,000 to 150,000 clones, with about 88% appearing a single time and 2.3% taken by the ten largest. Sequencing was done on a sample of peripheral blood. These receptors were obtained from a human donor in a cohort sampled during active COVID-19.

CDR3 coding DNA: TGTGCCAGCTCGATGAGGGGGGGGAGCGGCGAGCAGTACTTC. It encodes CASSMRGGSGEQYF. The V call is TRBV28, the J call TRBJ2-7, with a possible D match to TRBD2 (7 bases). The V end lost 8 bases, the J end lost 6 bases, and 20 bases lay between the germline ends. This CDR3 has 14 residues. Germline loops: CDR1 MDHEN, CDR2 SYDVKM.

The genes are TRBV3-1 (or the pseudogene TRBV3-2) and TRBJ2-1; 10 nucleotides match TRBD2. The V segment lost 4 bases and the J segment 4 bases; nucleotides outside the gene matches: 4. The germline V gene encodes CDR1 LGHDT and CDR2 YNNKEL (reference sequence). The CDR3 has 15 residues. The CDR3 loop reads CASSPLAGAYNEQFF. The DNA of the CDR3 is TGTGCCAGCAGCCCTCTAGCGGGAGCTTACAATGAGCAGTTCTTC.

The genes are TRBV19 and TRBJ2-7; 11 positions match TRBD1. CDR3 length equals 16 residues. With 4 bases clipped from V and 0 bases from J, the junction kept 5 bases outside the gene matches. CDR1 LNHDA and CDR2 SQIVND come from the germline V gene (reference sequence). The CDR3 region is CASSNPGTGGSYEQYF. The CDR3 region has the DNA TGTGCCAGTAGTAACCCCGGGACAGGGGGCTCCTACGAGCAGTACTTC.

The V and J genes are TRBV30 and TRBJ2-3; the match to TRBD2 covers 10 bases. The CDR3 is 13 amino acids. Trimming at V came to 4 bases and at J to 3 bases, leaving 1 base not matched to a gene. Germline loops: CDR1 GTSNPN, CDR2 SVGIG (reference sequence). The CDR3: CAWKRGGTDTQYF. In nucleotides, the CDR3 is TGTGCCTGGAAGCGGGGGGGAACAGATACGCAGTATTTT.

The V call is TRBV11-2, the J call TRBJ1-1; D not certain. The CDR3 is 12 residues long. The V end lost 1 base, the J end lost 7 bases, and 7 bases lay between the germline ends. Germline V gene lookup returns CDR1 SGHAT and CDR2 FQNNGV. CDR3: CASSLAQFEAFF. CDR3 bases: TGTGCCAGCAGCTTAGCACAGTTTGAAGCTTTCTTT.

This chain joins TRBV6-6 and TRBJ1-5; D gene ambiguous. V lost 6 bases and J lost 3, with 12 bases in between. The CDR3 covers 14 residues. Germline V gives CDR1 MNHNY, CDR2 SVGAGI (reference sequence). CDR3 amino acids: CASSSAGYNQPQHF. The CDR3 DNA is TGTGCCAGCAGCTCAGCAGGTTACAATCAGCCCCAGCATTTT.

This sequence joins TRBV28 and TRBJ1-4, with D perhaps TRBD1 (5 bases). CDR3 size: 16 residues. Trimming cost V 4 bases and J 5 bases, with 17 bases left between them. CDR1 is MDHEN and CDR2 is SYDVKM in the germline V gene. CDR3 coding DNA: TGTGCCAGCAGTTACCCCCCTGCAGGGTTGAATGAAAAACTGTTTTTT. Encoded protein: CASSYPPAGLNEKLFF.

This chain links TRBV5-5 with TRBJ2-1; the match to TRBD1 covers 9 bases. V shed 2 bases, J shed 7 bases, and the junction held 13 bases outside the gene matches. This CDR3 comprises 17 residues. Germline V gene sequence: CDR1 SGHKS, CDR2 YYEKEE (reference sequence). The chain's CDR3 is CASSFRTGTGYENEQFF. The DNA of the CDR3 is TGTGCCAGCAGCTTCCGAACCGGGACAGGGTATGAGAATGAGCAGTTCTTC. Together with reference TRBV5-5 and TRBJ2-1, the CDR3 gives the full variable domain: DAGVTQSPTHLIKTRGQQVTLRCSPISGHKSVSWYQQVLGQGPQFIFQYYEKEERGRGNFPDRFSARQFPNYSSELNVNALLLGDSALYLCASSFRTGTGYENEQFFGPGTRLTVL.

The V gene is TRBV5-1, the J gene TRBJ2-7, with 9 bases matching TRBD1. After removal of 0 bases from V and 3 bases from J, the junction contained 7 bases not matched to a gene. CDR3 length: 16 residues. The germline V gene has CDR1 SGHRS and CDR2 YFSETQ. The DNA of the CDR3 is TGCGCCAGCAGCTTGGGCTTGGACAGGGGCAGCTACGAGCAGTACTTC. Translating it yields CASSLGLDRGSYEQYF. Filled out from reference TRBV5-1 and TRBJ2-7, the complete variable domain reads KAGVTQTPRYLIKTRGQQVTLSCSPISGHRSVSWYQQTPGQGLQFLFEYFSETQRNKGNFPGRFSGRQFSNSRSEMNVSTLELGDSALYLCASSLGLDRGSYEQYFGPGTRLTVT.

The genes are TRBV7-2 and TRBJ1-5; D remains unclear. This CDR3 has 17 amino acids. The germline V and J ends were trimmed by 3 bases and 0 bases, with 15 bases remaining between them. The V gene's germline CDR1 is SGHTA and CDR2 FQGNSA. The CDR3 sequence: CASSLIVTTDSNQPQHF. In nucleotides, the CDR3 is TGTGCCAGCAGCTTGATAGTCACCACCGATAGCAATCAGCCCCAGCATTTT. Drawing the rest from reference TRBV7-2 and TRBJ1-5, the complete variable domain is GAGVSQSPSNKVTEKGKDVELRCDPISGHTALYWYRQSLGQGLEFLIYFQGNSAPDKSGLPSDRFSAERTGGSVSTLTIQRTQQEDSAVYLCASSLIVTTDSNQPQHFGDGTRLSIL.

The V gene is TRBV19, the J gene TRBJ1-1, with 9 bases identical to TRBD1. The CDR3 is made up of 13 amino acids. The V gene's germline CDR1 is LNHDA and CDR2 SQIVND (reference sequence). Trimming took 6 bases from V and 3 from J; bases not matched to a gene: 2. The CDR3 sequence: CASRDRGYTEAFF. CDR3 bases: TGTGCCAGTAGAGACAGGGGGTACACTGAAGCTTTCTTT.

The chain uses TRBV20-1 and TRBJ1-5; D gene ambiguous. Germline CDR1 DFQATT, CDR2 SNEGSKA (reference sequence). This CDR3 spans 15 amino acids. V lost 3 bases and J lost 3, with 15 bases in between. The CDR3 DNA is TGCAGTGCTAGTCGGGAACCCCTGATCAATCAGCCCCAGCATTTT. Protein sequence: CSASREPLINQPQHF.

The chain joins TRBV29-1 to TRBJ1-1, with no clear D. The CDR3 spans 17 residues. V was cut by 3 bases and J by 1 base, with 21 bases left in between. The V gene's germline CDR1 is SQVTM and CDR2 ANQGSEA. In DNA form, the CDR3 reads TGCAGCGTTGAGGGCCCCGTGGGTCTTATGGGGAACACTGAAGCTTTCTTT. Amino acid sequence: CSVEGPVGLMGNTEAFF.

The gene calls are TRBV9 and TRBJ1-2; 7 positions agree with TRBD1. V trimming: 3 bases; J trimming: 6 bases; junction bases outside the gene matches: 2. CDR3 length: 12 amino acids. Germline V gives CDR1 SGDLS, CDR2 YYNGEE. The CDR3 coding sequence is TGTGCCAGCAGCGGACAGGGAGATGGCTACACCTTC. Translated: CASSGQGDGYTF.

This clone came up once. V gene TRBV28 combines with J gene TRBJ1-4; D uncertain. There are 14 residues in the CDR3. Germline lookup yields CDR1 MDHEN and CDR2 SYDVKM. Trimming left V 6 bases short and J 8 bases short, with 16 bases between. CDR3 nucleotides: TGTGCCAGCAGGTTCGGGTCCCCGGTCGAAAAACTGTTTTTT. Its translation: CASRFGSPVEKLFF. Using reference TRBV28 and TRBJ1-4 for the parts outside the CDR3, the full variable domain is DVKVTQSSRYLVKRTGEKVFLECVQDMDHENMFWYRQDPGLGLRLIYFSYDVKMKEKGDIPEGYSVSREKKERFSLILESASTNQTSMYLCASRFGSPVEKLFFGSGTQLSVL.

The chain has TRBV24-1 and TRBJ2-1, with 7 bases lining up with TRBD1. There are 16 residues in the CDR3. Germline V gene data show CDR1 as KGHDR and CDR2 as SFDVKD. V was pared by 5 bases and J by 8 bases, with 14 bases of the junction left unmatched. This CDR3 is CATSGTTGIYRDEQFF. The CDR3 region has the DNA TGTGCCACCAGTGGCACGACAGGGATTTATCGGGATGAGCAGTTCTTC.

This CDR3 reads CASSLIWGGSTDTQYF. In DNA, the CDR3 is TGTGCCAGCAGTTTGATATGGGGGGGGAGCACAGATACGCAGTATTTT. The chain links TRBV28 to TRBJ2-3, with 7 bases matching TRBD2. The CDR3 consists of 16 residues. CDR1 and CDR2 (germline): MDHEN, SYDVKM. Trimming cost V 3 bases and J 0 bases; bases outside gene matches: 6. The complete variable domain, with remaining parts taken from reference TRBV28 and TRBJ2-3, reads DVKVTQSSRYLVKRTGEKVFLECVQDMDHENMFWYRQDPGLGLRLIYFSYDVKMKEKGDIPEGYSVSREKKERFSLILESASTNQTSMYLCASSLIWGGSTDTQYFGPGTRLTVL.

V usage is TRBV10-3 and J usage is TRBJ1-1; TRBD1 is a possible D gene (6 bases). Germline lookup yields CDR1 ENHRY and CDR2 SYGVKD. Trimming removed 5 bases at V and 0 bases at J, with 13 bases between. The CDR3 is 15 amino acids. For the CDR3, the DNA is TGTGCCATCAGTTTGGGGACAAAGATGAACACTGAAGCTTTCTTT. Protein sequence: CAISLGTKMNTEAFF.

CDR3 residues: CASGAGTDTQYF. As DNA, the CDR3 is TGTGCCAGCGGGGCCGGCACAGATACGCAGTATTTT. This rearrangement joins TRBV28 to TRBJ2-3; D possibly corresponds to TRBD1 (5 bases). The CDR3 sequence is 12 residues long. The V gene lost 8 bases and the J gene lost 1 base, with 7 bases spanning the gap. Germline V gene sequence: CDR1 MDHEN, CDR2 SYDVKM.

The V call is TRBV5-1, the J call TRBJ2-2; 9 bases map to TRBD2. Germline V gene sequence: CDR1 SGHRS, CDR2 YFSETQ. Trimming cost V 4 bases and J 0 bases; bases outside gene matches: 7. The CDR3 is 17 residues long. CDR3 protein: CASSVGAGGSNTGELFF. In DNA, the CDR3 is TGCGCCAGCAGCGTGGGAGCGGGAGGCTCGAACACCGGGGAGCTGTTTTTT.

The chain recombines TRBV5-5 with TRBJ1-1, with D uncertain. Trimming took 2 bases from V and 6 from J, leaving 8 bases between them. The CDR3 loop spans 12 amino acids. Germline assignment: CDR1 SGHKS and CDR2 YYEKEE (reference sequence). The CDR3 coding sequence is TGTGCCAGCAGCTTATCCGCGGCTGAAGCTTTCTTT. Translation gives CASSLSAAEAFF.

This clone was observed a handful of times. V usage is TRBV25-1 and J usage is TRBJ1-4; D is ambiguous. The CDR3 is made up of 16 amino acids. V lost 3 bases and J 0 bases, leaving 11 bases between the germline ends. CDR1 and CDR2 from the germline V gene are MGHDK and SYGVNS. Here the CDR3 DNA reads TGTGCCAGCAGTGAGGGCCCTGGATCAACTAATGAAAAACTGTTTTTT. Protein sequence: CASSEGPGSTNEKLFF.

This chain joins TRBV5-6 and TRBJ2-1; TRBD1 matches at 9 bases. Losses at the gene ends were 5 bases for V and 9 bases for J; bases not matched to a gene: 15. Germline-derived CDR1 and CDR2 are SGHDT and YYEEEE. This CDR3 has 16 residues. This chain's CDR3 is CASRKGQGPPGGEQFF. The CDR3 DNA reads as TGTGCCAGCAGAAAGGGACAGGGCCCCCCCGGGGGTGAGCAGTTCTTC.

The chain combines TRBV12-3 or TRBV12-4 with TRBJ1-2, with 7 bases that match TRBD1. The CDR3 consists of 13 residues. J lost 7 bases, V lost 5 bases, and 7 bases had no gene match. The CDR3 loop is CASSHDRVLGYTF. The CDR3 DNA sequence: TGTGCCAGCAGTCACGACAGGGTCCTTGGCTACACCTTC.